The clone carrying this T cell receptor (gamma chain) came up a few times. Its antigen is not known. A much larger clone is a single base away; this may be a read error. This sample was included in a study of Vδ1+ human thymocytes. Points from the study as a whole: Approximately 20% of thymic delta-chain sequences were Vdelta2, with few Vdelta3, unlike blood Vdelta1+ controls. Thymic TRG and TRD repertoires appeared highly polyclonal. The authors advised highly purified populations and single-cell validation.

Extracted RNA was reverse transcribed into cDNA. Multiplex PCR used pooled V-gene forward primers and a constant-region reverse primer to amplify CDR3s. TCRdb reapplied CATT to the multiplex PCR reads. The data contain approximately 25,000 gamma-chain clones, around 18% of them singletons. Purity of the sorted Vdelta1+ thymocytes ranged from about 97% to 99.6%. The CDR3 runs 11 residues. Germline V gene lookup returns CDR1 VINAFY and CDR2 YDVSNSKD. The sequence derives from a boy in the first two years of life who had congenital heart surgery. The sample comprised Vdelta1+ gamma-delta thymocytes from the thymus. As for subset: FACS-sorted CD3+ TCRalphabeta- TCRVdelta1+ TCRVdelta2- thymocytes. The V and J genes are TRGV5 and TRGJ1 or TRGJ2. The CDR3 here is CATWFYYKKLF. The DNA of the CDR3 is TGTGCCACCTGGTTTTATTATAAGAAGCTCTTT.